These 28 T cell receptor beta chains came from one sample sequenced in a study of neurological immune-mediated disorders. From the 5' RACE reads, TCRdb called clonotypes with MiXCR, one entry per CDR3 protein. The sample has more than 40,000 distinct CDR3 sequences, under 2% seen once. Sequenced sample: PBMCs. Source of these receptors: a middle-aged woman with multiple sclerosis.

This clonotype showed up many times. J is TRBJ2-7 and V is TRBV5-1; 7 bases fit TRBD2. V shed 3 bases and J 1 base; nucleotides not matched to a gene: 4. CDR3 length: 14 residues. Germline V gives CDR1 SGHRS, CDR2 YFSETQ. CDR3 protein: CASSSGGSSYEQYF. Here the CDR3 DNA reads TGCGCCAGCAGCTCGGGCGGGAGTTCCTACGAGCAGTACTTC.

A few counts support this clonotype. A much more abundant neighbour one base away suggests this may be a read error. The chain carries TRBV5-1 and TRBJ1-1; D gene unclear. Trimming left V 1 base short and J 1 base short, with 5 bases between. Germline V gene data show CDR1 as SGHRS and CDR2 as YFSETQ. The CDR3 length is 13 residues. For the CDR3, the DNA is TGCGCCAGCAGCTTGAAAGAGAACACTGAAGCTTTCTTT. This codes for CASSLKENTEAFF.

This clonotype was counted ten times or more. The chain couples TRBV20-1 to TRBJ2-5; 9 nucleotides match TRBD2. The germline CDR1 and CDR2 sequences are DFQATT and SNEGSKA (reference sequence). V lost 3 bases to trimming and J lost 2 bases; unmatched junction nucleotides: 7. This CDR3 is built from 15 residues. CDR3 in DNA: TGCAGTGCTAGCCCGGCTAGCGGGGATCAAGAGACCCAGTACTTC. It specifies CSASPASGDQETQYF.

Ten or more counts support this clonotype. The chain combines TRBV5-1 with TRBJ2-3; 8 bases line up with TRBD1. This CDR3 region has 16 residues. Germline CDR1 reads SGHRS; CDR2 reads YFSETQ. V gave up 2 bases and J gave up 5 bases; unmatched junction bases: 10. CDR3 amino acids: CASSFSGTGGKDTQYF. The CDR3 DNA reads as TGCGCCAGCAGCTTCTCCGGGACAGGTGGGAAAGATACGCAGTATTTT.

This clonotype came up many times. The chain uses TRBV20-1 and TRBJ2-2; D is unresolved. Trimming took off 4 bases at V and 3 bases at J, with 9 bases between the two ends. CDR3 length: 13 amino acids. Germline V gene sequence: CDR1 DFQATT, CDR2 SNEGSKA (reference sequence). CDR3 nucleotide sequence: TGCAGTGCTATCGACGGGTACACCGGGGAGCTGTTTTTT. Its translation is CSAIDGYTGELFF.

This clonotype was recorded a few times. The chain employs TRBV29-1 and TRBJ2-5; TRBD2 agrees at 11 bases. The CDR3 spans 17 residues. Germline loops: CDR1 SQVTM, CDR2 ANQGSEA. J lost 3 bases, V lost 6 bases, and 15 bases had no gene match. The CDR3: CSVYIGRLAGPEETQYF. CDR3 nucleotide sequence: TGCAGCGTCTACATAGGTAGACTAGCGGGGCCTGAAGAGACCCAGTACTTC.

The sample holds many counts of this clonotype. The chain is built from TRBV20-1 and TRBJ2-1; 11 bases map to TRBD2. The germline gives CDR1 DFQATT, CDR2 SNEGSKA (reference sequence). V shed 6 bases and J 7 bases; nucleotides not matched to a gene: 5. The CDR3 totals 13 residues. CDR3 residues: CSASTSGVNEQFF. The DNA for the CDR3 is TGCAGTGCCTCGACTAGCGGGGTAAATGAGCAGTTCTTC.

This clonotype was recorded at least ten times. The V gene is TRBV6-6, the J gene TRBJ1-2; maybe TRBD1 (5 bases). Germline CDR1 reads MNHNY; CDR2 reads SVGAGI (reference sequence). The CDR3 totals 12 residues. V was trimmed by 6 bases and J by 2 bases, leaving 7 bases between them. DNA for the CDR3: TGTGCCAGCAGGGCAGGGAACTATGGCTACACCTTC. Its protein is CASRAGNYGYTF.

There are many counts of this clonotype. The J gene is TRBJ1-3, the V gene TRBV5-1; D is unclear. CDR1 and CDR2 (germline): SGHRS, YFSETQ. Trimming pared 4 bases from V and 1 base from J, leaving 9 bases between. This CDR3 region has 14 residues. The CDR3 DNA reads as TGCGCCAGCAGCCCTGGGTGGTCTGGAAACACCATATATTTT. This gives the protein CASSPGWSGNTIYF.

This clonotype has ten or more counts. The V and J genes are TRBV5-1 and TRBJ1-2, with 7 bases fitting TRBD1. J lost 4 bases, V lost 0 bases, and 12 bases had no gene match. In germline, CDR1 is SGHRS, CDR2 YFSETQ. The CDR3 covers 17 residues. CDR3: CASSLVGPRQGPYGYTF. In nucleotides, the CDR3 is TGCGCCAGCAGCTTGGTAGGCCCACGACAGGGACCCTATGGCTACACCTTC.

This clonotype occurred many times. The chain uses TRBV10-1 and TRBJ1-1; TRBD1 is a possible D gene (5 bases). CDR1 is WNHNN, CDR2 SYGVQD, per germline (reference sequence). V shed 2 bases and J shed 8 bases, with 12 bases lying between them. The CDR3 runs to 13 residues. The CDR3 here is CASSEQLGGEAFF. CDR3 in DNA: TGCGCCAGCAGTGAGCAGTTGGGGGGAGAAGCTTTCTTT.

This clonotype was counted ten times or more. The DNA of the CDR3 is TGTGCCAGCAGTATGCTTGGGGGTAACGAGCAGTACTTC. Protein: CASSMLGGNEQYF. The genes are TRBV6-6 and TRBJ2-7; D tentatively fits TRBD1 or TRBD2 (5 bases each). V was cut by 5 bases and J by 5 bases, with 13 bases left in between. The length of the CDR3 is 13 residues. Germline V gives CDR1 MNHNY, CDR2 SVGAGI (reference sequence).

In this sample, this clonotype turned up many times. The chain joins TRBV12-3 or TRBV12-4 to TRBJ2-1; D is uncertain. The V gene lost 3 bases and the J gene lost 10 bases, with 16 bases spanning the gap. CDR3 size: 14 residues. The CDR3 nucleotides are TGTGCCAGCAGTTTTGTTTCCTCCTCTAGGGAGCAGTTCTTC. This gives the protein CASSFVSSSREQFF.

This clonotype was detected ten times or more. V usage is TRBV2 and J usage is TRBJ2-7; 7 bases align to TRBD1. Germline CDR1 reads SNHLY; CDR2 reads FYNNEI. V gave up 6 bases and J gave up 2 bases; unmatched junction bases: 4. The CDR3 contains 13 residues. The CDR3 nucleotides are TGTGCCAGCAGAGGGGACAGTACCTACGAGCAGTACTTC. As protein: CASRGDSTYEQYF.

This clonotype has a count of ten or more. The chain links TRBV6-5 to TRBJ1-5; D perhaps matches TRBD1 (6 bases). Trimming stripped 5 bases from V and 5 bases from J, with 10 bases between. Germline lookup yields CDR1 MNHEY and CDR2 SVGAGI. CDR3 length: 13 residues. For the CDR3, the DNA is TGTGCCAGCAGTCGGGACACCTATCAGCCCCAGCATTTT. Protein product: CASSRDTYQPQHF.

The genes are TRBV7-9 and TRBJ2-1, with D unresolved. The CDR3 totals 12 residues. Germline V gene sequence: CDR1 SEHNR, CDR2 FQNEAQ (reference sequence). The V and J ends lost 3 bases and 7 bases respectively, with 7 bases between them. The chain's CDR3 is CASSFHTNEQFF. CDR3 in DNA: TGTGCCAGCAGCTTCCATACTAATGAGCAGTTCTTC.

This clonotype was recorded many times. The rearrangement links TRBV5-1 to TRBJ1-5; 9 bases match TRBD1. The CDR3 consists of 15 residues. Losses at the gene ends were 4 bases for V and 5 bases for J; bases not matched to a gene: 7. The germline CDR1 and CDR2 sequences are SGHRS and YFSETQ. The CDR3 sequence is CASSPGQGRHQPQHF. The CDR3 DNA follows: TGCGCCAGCAGCCCGGGACAGGGCCGCCATCAGCCCCAGCATTTT. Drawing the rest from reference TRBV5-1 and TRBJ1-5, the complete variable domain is KAGVTQTPRYLIKTRGQQVTLSCSPISGHRSVSWYQQTPGQGLQFLFEYFSETQRNKGNFPGRFSGRQFSNSRSEMNVSTLELGDSALYLCASSPGQGRHQPQHFGDGTRLSIL.

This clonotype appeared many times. CDR3 in amino acids: CASSPDGSYNEQFF. In DNA, the CDR3 is TGTGCCAGCAGTCCAGACGGGTCCTACAATGAGCAGTTCTTC. V gene TRBV7-9 combines with J gene TRBJ2-1; D is unresolved. Germline V gene data show CDR1 as SEHNR and CDR2 as FQNEAQ (reference sequence). The CDR3 spans 14 residues. The V end was cut by 6 bases, the J end by 1 base, with 10 bases between.

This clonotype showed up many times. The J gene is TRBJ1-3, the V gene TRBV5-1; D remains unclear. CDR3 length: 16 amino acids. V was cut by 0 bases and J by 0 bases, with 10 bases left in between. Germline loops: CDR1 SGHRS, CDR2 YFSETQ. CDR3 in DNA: TGCGCCAGCAGCTTGGGCGGAACTAACTCTGGAAACACCATATATTTT. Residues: CASSLGGTNSGNTIYF.

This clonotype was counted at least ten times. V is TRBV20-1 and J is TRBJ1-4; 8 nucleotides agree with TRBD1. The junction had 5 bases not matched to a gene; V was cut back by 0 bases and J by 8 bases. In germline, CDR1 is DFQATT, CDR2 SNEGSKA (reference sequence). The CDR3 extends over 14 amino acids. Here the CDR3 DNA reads TGCAGTGCTAGAGATAGGACAGGGACAGAAAAACTGTTTTTT. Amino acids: CSARDRTGTEKLFF.

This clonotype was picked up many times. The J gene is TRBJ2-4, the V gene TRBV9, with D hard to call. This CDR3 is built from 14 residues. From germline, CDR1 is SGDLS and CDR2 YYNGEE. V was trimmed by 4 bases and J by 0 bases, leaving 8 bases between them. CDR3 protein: CASSRALAKNIQYF. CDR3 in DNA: TGTGCCAGCAGCAGAGCTCTAGCCAAAAACATTCAGTACTTC.

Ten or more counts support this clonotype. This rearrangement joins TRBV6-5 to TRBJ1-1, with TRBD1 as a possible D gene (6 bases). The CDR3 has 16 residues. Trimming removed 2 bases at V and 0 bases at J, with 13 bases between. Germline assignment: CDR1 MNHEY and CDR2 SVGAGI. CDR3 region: CASSYLTGQLNTEAFF. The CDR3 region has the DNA TGTGCCAGCAGTTACCTTACGGGACAATTGAACACTGAAGCTTTCTTT.

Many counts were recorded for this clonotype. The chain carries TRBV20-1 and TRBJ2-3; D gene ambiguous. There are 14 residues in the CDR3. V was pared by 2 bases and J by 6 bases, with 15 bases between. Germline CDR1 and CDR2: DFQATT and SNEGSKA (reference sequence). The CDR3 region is CSARPQPSADTQYF. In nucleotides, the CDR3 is TGCAGTGCTAGACCCCAGCCTAGTGCTGATACGCAGTATTTT.

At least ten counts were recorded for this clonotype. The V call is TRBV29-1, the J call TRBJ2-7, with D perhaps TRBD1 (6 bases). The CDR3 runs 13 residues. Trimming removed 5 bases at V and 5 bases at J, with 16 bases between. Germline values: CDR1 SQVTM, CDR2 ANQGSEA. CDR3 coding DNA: TGCAGCGTTAGCGAAGGTAACAGGGACGAGCAGTACTTC. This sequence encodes CSVSEGNRDEQYF.

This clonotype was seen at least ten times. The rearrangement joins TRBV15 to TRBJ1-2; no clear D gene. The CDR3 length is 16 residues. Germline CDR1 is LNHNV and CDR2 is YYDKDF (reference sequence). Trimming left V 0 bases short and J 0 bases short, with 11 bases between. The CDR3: CATSRDPPPANYGYTF. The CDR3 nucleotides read TGTGCCACCAGCAGAGATCCCCCGCCCGCTAACTATGGCTACACCTTC. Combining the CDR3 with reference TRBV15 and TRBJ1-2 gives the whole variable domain DAMVIQNPRYQVTQFGKPVTLSCSQTLNHNVMYWYQQKSSQAPKLLFHYYDKDFNNEADTPDNFQSRRPNTSFCFLDIRSPGLGDTAMYLCATSRDPPPANYGYTFGSGTRLTVV.

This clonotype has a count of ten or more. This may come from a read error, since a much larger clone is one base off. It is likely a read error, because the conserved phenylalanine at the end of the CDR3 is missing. The CDR3 region is CASSVTSGVWETQYC. The CDR3 DNA sequence: TGTGCCAGCAGCGTAACTAGCGGGGTCTGGGAGACCCAGTACTGC. The chain combines TRBV9 with TRBJ2-5; 10 nucleotides align to TRBD2. CDR3 length: 15 residues. Per the germline V gene, CDR1 is SGDLS and CDR2 is YYNGEE. Trimming at V came to 1 base and at J to 5 bases, leaving 5 bases not matched to a gene.

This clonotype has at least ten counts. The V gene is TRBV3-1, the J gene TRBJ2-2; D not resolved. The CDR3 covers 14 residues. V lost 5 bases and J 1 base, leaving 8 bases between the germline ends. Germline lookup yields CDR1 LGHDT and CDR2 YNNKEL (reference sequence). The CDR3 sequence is CASSSDMNTGELFF. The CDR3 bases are TGTGCCAGCAGCTCCGACATGAACACCGGGGAGCTGTTTTTT. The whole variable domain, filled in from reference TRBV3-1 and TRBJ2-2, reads DTAVSQTPKYLVTQMGNDKSIKCEQNLGHDTMYWYKQDSKKFLKIMFSYNNKELIINETVPNRFSPKSPDKAHLNLHINSLELGDSAVYFCASSSDMNTGELFFGEGSRLTVL.

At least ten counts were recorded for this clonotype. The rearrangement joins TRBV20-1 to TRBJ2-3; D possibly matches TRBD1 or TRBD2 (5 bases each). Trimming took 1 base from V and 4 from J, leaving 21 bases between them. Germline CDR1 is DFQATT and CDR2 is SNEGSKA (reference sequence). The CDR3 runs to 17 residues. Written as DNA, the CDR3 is TGCAGTGCTAGAGGACCCCCCCTACTAGTGGGGGCAGATACGCAGTATTTT. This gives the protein CSARGPPLLVGADTQYF.